This T cell receptor beta chain was retrieved from a study of molecular identifiers for immune sequencing clone quantification. Study-wide results and limits: Among 920,000 or so naive cells, as was reported, spiked Jurkat TCR RNA from one cell was detectable.

CDR3 size: 14 residues. V shed 5 bases and J 5 bases; nucleotides not matched to a gene: 8. The germline gives CDR1 SGHAT, CDR2 FQNNGV. This clonotype has ten or more counts. Its antigen is unidentified. Methods described previously were used for bulk TCR libraries, and listed TCR primers were applied. One entry per CDR3 protein results from TCRdb running MiXCR on the PCR reads. The table lists more than 550,000 distinct CDR3 sequences, about 25% of them singletons, with about 0.8% in the top ten. The receptor was derived from a human donor in good health. Some libraries in this study had Jurkat cell RNA spiked in. The sequenced sample was naive CD8+ T cells from blood, with Jurkat cell RNA spiked in. Subset here: FACS-sorted CD8+CD4-CCR7+CD45RA+ naive T cells. The V gene is TRBV11-2, the J gene TRBJ2-5; 7 positions agree with TRBD1. The CDR3 loop is CASSPEQGLETQYF. CDR3 nucleotides: TGTGCCAGCAGCCCCGAACAGGGGCTGGAGACCCAGTACTTC.